The 9 T cell receptor beta chains reported below all come from one sample, sequenced in a study of blood T cell repertoires in COVID-19. Produced via immunoSEQ multiplex PCR; TCRdb's table is partial and in-frame only. The sample has around 150,000 clones; around 81% are singletons. The sample was peripheral blood. The receptor set was obtained from a woman aged 55-70 years with active or convalescent COVID-19.

This clone was seen a handful of times. V is TRBV19 and J is TRBJ1-4, with D tentatively TRBD1 (6 bases). The CDR3 sequence is 17 residues long. Per germline, CDR1 LNHDA and CDR2 SQIVND (reference sequence). Deletions cut 7 bases from V and 7 bases from J, with 25 bases between. This CDR3 reads CASTSDRWGVSSEKLFF. As DNA, the CDR3 is TGTGCCAGTACCTCCGACAGGTGGGGCGTTTCGAGTGAAAAACTGTTTTTT.

This clone has just a few counts. The V and J genes are TRBV7-9 and TRBJ1-1, with 7 bases lining up with TRBD1. The V gene end was trimmed by 4 bases and the J gene end by 1 base; junction bases not matched to a gene: 12. Germline V lookup: CDR1 SEHNR, CDR2 FQNEAQ (reference sequence). The CDR3 runs to 17 residues. The CDR3 nucleotides read TGTGCCAGCAGCTCCTATTTTGACAGGGCGAAGAACACTGAAGCTTTCTTT. Its translation is CASSSYFDRAKNTEAFF.

This clone showed up just once. The chain links TRBV21-1 to TRBJ2-7; TRBD2, the table's D call, was not compared with the DNA. TRBV21-1 is labeled a pseudogene. The CDR3 is 16 amino acids. CDR3 protein: CASLPRPAGPDDKQYV. In nucleotides, the CDR3 is TGTGCCAGCCTGCCCCGCCCAGCGGGCCCGGACGACAAGCAGTACGTC.

This rearrangement joins TRBV7-2 to TRBJ1-1; D is uncertain. The CDR3 spans 13 residues. The germline V gene has CDR1 SGHTA and CDR2 FQGNSA. V was clipped by 1 base and J by 1 base, with 4 bases between them. Here the CDR3 DNA reads TGTGCCAGCAGCTTAGGTCGGAACACTGAAGCTTTCTTT. Translating gives CASSLGRNTEAFF.

The CDR3 DNA sequence: TGTGCCAGCAGTGAATTGCGGGGGGTCAGGGAGCAGTACGTC. Its translation is CASSELRGVREQYV. The chain employs TRBV2 and TRBJ2-7; 8 bases fit TRBD2. CDR1 and CDR2 (germline): SNHLY, FYNNEI. The CDR3 extends over 14 amino acids. The J segment lost 7 bases and the V segment lost 2 bases, leaving 7 bases of the junction unmatched.

This clone was counted a single time. The V and J genes are TRBV30 and TRBJ2-2; TRBD2 is a possible D gene (5 bases). Germline V lookup: CDR1 GTSNPN, CDR2 SVGIG (reference sequence). This CDR3 has 13 residues. The V and J ends lost 1 base and 6 bases respectively, with 9 bases between them. The CDR3 spells CAWSGHGAGELFF. CDR3 DNA: TGTGCCTGGAGTGGCCACGGGGCCGGGGAGCTGTTTTTT.

This sequence joins TRBV28 and TRBJ2-5, with TRBD2 matching over 10 bases. The V segment lost 6 bases and the J segment 2 bases; nucleotides outside the gene matches: 9. CDR1 is MDHEN and CDR2 is SYDVKM in the germline V gene. This CDR3 comprises 16 residues. CDR3 in DNA: TGTGCCAGCAGCTTAACCGGACTAGCGGAGCAAGAGACCCAGTACTTC. Amino acids: CASSLTGLAEQETQYF.

The chain has TRBV28 and TRBJ2-7; tentative D call: TRBD2 (5 bases). The V gene lost 2 bases and the J gene lost 3 bases, with 17 bases spanning the gap. The CDR3 is 16 residues long. CDR1 and CDR2 from the germline V gene are MDHEN and SYDVKM. CDR3 nucleotides: TGTGCCAGCAGTTTAGGAGTTGGGTCAGCGGACTACGAGCAGTACTTC. Protein product: CASSLGVGSADYEQYF.

CDR3 amino acids: CASSLSQGSMGTQHF. In DNA, the CDR3 is TGTGCCAGCAGTTTATCTCAGGGATCAATGGGGACCCAGCATTTT. V gene TRBV27 combines with J gene TRBJ1-5, with D maybe TRBD1 (5 bases). The CDR3 is 15 residues long. Germline V gene lookup returns CDR1 MNHEY and CDR2 SMNVEV (reference sequence). The germline V and J ends were trimmed by 0 bases and 11 bases, with 17 bases remaining between them.